Listed below are T cell receptor beta chains from one sample, sequenced in a study of blood T cell repertoires in COVID-19. Method: immunoSEQ multiplex PCR; TCRdb's copy keeps in-frame clones and lacks some. This sample yields roughly 230,000 clones, of which 80% to 90% are seen a single time; roughly 4.8% belongs to the top ten. Material: peripheral blood. These receptors were taken from a middle-aged woman who had recovered from COVID-19. Each CDR3 is given without its conserved first and last residue.

V	CDR3
TRBV10-2	ASTAVGLAKNIQY
TRBV23-1	ASSHPRRRGLSQPQH
TRBV5-1	ASSSTGGKETQY
TRBV5-4	ASSRDSSFSGANVLT
TRBV3-1/TRBV3-2	ASSPRALTEAF
TRBV2	ASRKVTSGSGEQF
TRBV16	ASSPRGHGYT
TRBV19	ASSIGFEDYGYT
TRBV27	ASSAGTSGYNEQF
TRBV10-2	ASSQGTATGELF
TRBV10-3	AIRWTGEGGGAEAF
TRBV6-1	ASSDTGKGNTIY
TRBV3-1/TRBV3-2	ASGQGADGYT
TRBV30	AWETTGNTIY
TRBV19	ASSPRDRASEQF
TRBV6-6	ASSPQGGAQSNQPQH
TRBV13	ASSYKYQGAIY
TRBV7-9	ASSFFSLAGGQGTGELF
TRBV28	ASSLGPSGGTDTQY
TRBV2	ASRFNPGGETQY
TRBV20-1	SASNNNEQF
TRBV27	ASSLGGGTEAF
TRBV7-2	ASSLVSGSGETQY
TRBV12-3/TRBV12-4	ASSLGGQTQY
TRBV2	ASSERGGGGFLEAF
TRBV2	ASSESQGGYGYT
TRBV10-1	ASSDTTDTQY
TRBV9	ASSVGLAGEETQY
TRBV9	ASSVVPLDRVGDQPQH
TRBV30	AWSVMGASVGYT
TRBV15	ATSRPSAGQETQY
TRBV5-1	ASSSGGPQETQY
TRBV3-1/TRBV3-2	ASSQNPGRGQPQH
TRBV5-6	ASSSASGVYEQY
TRBV2	ASTRQGQNEQF
TRBV2	ASNPGNSNQPQH
TRBV3-1/TRBV3-2	ASSLTGENEKLF
TRBV28	ASSFRGTGNTIY
TRBV4-1	ASSRLGQVIQY
TRBV9	ASSGRGTAMSSYNEQF
TRBV5-4	ATEAAGTPLH
TRBV4-1	ASSQGWGGSDTQY